This TCR beta chain was profiled in a study of radiotherapy plus CTLA-4 blockade in lung cancer. Study background: Patients showed objective responses in 15% to 20% of cases, and disease control was achieved by under 40%.

Whole-study results and caveats: Early clonal dynamics of blood T cells, together with interferon-beta, were reported as the best response predictor. Tumor-origin TCR clones grew in blood after radiotherapy plus ipilimumab.

Measured with immunoSEQ multiplex PCR; TCRdb has only the in-frame clones, and not every one. The sample holds under 50,000 clones, 60% to 80% seen once. There are 13 residues in the CDR3. CDR1 is MNHEY and CDR2 is SMNVEV in the germline V gene (reference sequence). Deletions cut 2 bases from V and 0 bases from J, with 2 bases between. With respect to this clone: What it binds is not known.

The J gene is TRBJ1-5, the V gene TRBV27; D remains ambiguous. This receptor was identified in a human donor with non-small cell lung cancer that progressed on radiotherapy plus ipilimumab. Here the sequenced sample was peripheral blood, taken from a patient treated with radiotherapy plus ipilimumab. The DNA of the CDR3 is TGTGCCAGCAGTTTACATAGCAATCAGCCCCAGCATTTT. Protein sequence: CASSLHSNQPQHF.